Listed below are T cell receptor beta chains from one sample, sequenced in a study of OX40 agonist ivuxolimab in advanced cancers. Measured with immunoSEQ multiplex PCR; TCRdb has only the in-frame clones, and not every one. Here the sample spans about 39,000 clones, more than 85% being singletons. Sequences were derived from CD4+ or CD8+ T cells sorted from blood, sampled in a trial of the OX40 agonist ivuxolimab. Every receptor here comes from an adult with an advanced solid tumor such as melanoma, head and neck, liver or kidney cancer. CDR3s include the opening cysteine and the closing phenylalanine or tryptophan. A D gene is named only where the DNA matches it firmly. Expanded clones get a size class; other rows say once, few or many, or leave the size out.

d_gene,j_gene,abundance,v_gene,CDR3aa,CDR3nt
TRBD2,TRBJ2-5,.,TRBV28,CASSLPGLARETQYF,TGTGCCAGCAGTTTACCGGGACTAGCCCGGGAGACCCAGTACTTC
TRBD2,TRBJ2-3,.,TRBV5-6,CASSLGSGREADTQYF,TGTGCCAGCAGCTTGGGTAGCGGGAGGGAGGCAGATACGCAGTATTTT
TRBD2,TRBJ2-1,.,TRBV29-1,CSVERLAGVPNEQFF,TGCAGCGTTGAAAGGTTAGCGGGAGTACCCAATGAGCAGTTCTTC
.,TRBJ2-1,.,TRBV28,CASSLSARGGYVQFF,TGTGCCAGCAGTTTAAGCGCTAGAGGGGGATATGTGCAGTTCTTC
.,TRBJ2-1,.,TRBV6-4,CASSDDDCNEQFF,TGTGCCAGCAGTGACGACGATTGCAATGAGCAGTTCTTC
TRBD2,TRBJ2-1,.,TRBV18,CASSPGGSGRFNEQFF,TGTGCCAGCTCACCTGGTGGTAGCGGGAGGTTCAATGAGCAGTTCTTC
.,TRBJ2-5,.,TRBV28,CASSPYRRDIMYQETQYF,TGTGCCAGCAGTCCCTATCGCCGGGACATAATGTACCAAGAGACCCAGTACTTC
.,TRBJ1-1,.,TRBV7-9,CASSPGTNTEAFF,TGTGCCAGCAGCCCGGGGACGAACACTGAAGCTTTCTTT
.,TRBJ2-2,.,TRBV6-6,CASRAPEELFF,TGTGCCAGCAGGGCCCCTGAGGAGCTGTTTTTT
.,TRBJ2-5,.,TRBV5-1,CASSLQGPQETQYF,TGCGCCAGCAGCCTACAGGGCCCCCAAGAGACCCAGTACTTC
.,TRBJ2-3,.,TRBV19,CASKEGSLSTDTQYF,TGTGCCAGTAAGGAAGGGTCACTATCCACAGATACGCAGTATTTT
TRBD1,TRBJ2-3,.,TRBV5-1,CASSSPGQGASLVTDTQYF,TGCGCCAGCAGCTCGCCGGGACAGGGGGCATCTCTGGTCACAGATACGCAGTATTTT
.,TRBJ1-5,few,TRBV30,CAWSVSQPQHF,TGTGCCTGGAGTGTAAGTCAGCCCCAGCATTTT
.,TRBJ1-5,.,TRBV7-8,CASSLGLALDQPQHF,TGTGCCAGCAGCTTAGGATTGGCTTTAGACCAGCCCCAGCATTTT
.,TRBJ2-1,few,TRBV25-1,CASSEYSQANEQFF,TGTGCCAGCAGTGAATACTCCCAGGCAAATGAGCAGTTCTTC
TRBD2,TRBJ2-7,.,TRBV15,CATRSIREGPGEQYF,TGTGCCACCAGATCCATTCGGGAGGGCCCGGGGGAGCAGTACTTC
.,TRBJ1-1,.,TRBV21-1,CASSKRGSTEAFF,TGTGCCAGCAGCAAGCGGGGGAGCACTGAAGCTTTCTTT
TRBD1,TRBJ1-3,.,TRBV6-1,CASSGVWTHRDRDSGNTIYF,TGTGCCAGCAGTGGAGTATGGACACACCGCGACAGGGACTCTGGAAACACCATATATTTT
.,TRBJ2-5,few,TRBV6-1,CASSEVIGEGETQYF,TGTGCCAGCAGTGAAGTTATTGGCGAGGGGGAGACCCAGTACTTC
TRBD1,TRBJ2-7,.,TRBV27,CASSAGTGSYEQYF,TGTGCCAGCAGTGCCGGGACAGGGTCCTACGAGCAGTACTTC
.,TRBJ2-5,.,TRBV4-2,CASSQDRGQETQYF,TGTGCCAGCAGCCAAGACAGGGGCCAAGAGACCCAGTACTTC
.,TRBJ2-7,.,TRBV5-8,CASSSGRQGFYEQYF,TGTGCCAGCAGCTCGGGACGGCAGGGGTTCTACGAGCAGTACTTC
.,TRBJ1-5,once,TRBV23-1,CASREDGYSNQPQHF,TGCGCCAGCAGGGAGGACGGATATAGCAATCAGCCCCAGCATTTT
TRBD2,TRBJ2-7,.,TRBV7-2,CASSLRGGRMDEQYF,TGTGCCAGCAGCCTCCGGGGCGGGAGGATGGACGAGCAGTACTTC
.,TRBJ1-5,.,TRBV6-5,CASSYSRSNQPQHF,TGTGCCAGCAGTTACTCCAGGAGCAATCAGCCCCAGCATTTT